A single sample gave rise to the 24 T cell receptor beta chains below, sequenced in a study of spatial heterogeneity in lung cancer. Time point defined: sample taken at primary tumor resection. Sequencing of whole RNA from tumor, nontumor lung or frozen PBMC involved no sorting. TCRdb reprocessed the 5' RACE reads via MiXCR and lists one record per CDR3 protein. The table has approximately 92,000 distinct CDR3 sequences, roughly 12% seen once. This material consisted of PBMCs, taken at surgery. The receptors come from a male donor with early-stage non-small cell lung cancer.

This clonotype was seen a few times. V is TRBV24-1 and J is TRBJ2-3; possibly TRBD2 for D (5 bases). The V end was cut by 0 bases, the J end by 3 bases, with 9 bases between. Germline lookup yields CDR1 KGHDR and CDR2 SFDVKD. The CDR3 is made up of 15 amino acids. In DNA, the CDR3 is TGTGCCACCAGTGATTTGCGAGCGGAGACAGATACGCAGTATTTT. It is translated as CATSDLRAETDTQYF.

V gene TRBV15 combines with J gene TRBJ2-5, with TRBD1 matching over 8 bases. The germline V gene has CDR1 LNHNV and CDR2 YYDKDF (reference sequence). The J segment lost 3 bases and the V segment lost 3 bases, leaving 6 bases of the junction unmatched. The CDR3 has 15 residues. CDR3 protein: CATSRFRTGKETQYF. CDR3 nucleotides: TGTGCCACCAGCAGGTTCAGGACAGGGAAAGAGACCCAGTACTTC.

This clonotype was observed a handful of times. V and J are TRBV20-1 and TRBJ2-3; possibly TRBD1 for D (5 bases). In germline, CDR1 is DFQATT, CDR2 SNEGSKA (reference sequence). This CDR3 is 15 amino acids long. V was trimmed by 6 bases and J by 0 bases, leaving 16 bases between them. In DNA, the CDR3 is TGCAGTGCCATGAATTTCAGGGTGAGCACAGATACGCAGTATTTT. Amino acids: CSAMNFRVSTDTQYF.

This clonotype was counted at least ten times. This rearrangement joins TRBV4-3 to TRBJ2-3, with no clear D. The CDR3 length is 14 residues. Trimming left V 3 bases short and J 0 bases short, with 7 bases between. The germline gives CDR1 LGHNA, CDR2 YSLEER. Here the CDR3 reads CASSQPGSTDTQYF. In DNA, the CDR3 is TGCGCCAGCAGCCAGCCCGGTAGCACAGATACGCAGTATTTT.

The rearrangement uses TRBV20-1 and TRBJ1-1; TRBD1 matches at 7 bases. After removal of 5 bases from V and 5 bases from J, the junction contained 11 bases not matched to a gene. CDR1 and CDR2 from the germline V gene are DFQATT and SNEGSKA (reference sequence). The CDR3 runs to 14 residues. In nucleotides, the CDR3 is TGCAGTGCTGGACGGAAGGGGGCGGATACTGAAGCTTTCTTT. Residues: CSAGRKGADTEAFF.

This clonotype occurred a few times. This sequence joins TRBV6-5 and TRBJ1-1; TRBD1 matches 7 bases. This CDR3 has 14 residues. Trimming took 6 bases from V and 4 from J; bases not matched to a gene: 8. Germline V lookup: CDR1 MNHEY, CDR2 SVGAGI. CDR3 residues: CASRSPPGGTEAFF. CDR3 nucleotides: TGTGCCAGCAGAAGCCCCCCAGGGGGCACTGAAGCTTTCTTT.

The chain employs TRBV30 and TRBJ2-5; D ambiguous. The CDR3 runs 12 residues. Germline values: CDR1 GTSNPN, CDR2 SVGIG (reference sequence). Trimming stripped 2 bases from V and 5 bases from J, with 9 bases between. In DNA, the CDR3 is TGTGCCTGGAGTCCTCGTGAGGAGACCCAGTACTTC. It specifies CAWSPREETQYF. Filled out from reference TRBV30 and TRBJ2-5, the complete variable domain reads SQTIHQWPATLVQPVGSPLSLECTVEGTSNPNLYWYRQAAGRGLQLLFYSVGIGQISSEVPQNLSASRPQDRQFILSSKKLLLSDSGFYLCAWSPREETQYFGPGTRLLVL.

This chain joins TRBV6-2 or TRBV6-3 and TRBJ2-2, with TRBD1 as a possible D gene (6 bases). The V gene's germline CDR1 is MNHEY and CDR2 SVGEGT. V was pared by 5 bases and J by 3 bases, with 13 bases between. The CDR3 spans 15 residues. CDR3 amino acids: CASSLQGSDTGELFF. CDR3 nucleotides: TGTGCCAGCAGTCTCCAGGGGTCGGACACCGGGGAGCTGTTTTTT.

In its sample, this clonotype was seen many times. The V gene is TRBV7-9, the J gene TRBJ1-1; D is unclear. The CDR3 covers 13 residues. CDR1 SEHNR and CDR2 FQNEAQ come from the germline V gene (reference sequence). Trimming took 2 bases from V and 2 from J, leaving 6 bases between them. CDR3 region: CASSLIGNTEAFF. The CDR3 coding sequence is TGTGCCAGCAGCTTAATAGGCAACACTGAAGCTTTCTTT.

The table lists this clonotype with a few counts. The CDR3 DNA reads as TGCAGTGCTAGAGATGTAGACAAGAACACCGGGGAGCTGTTTTTT. Residues: CSARDVDKNTGELFF. This rearrangement joins TRBV20-1 to TRBJ2-2; D is unresolved. Germline CDR1 DFQATT, CDR2 SNEGSKA (reference sequence). The V gene lost 0 bases and the J gene lost 1 base, with 9 bases spanning the gap. The CDR3 is made up of 15 amino acids.

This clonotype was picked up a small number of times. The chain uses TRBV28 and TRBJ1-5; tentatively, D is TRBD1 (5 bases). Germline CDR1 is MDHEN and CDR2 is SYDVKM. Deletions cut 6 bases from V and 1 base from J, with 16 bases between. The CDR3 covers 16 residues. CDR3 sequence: CASRLGHKGSNQPQHF. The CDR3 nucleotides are TGTGCCAGCAGATTGGGCCATAAGGGGAGCAATCAGCCCCAGCATTTT.

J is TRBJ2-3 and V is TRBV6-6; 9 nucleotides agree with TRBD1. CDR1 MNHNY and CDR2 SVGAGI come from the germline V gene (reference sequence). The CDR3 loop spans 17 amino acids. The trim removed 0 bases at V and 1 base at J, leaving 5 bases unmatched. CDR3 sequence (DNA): TGTGCCAGCAGTTACTCCCTTACAGGGGGCGGCACAGATACGCAGTATTTT. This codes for CASSYSLTGGGTDTQYF.

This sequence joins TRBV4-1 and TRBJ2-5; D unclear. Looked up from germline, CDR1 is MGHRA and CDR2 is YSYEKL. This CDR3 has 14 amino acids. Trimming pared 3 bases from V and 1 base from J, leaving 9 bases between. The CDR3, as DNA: TGCGCCAGCAGCCAGCCGGTGTCCCAAGAGACCCAGTACTTC. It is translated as CASSQPVSQETQYF.

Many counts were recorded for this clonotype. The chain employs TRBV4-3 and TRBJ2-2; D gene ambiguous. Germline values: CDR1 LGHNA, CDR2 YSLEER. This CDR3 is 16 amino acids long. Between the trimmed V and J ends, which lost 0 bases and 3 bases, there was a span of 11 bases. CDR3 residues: CASSQDPLLDTGELFF. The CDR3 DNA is TGCGCCAGCAGCCAAGACCCCCTACTGGACACCGGGGAGCTGTTTTTT.

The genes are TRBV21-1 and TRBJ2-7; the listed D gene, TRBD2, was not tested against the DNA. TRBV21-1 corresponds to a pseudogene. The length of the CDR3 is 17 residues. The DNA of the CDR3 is TGTGCCAGCAGCACTCTCGAGAAGGCTAGCGGGAATTACGAGCAGTACTTC. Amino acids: CASSTLEKASGNYEQYF.

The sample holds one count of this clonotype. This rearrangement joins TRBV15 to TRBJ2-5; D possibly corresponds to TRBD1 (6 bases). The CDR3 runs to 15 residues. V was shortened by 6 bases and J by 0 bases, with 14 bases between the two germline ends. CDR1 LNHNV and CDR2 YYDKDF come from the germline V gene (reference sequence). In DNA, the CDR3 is TGTGCCACCAGTAAACAGGACAGTAACCAAGAGACCCAGTACTTC. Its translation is CATSKQDSNQETQYF.

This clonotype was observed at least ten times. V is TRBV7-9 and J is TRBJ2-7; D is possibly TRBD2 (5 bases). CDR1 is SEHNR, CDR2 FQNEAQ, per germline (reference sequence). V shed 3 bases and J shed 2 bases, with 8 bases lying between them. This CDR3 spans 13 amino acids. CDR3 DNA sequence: TGTGCCAGCAGCTTTGCTAGCCCCTACGAGCAGTACTTC. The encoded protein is CASSFASPYEQYF.

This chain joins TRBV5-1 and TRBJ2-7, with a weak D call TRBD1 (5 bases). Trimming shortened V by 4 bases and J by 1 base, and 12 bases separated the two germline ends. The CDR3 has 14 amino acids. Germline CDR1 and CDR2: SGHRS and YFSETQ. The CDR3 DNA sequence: TGCGCCAGCAGCCCAGAGACAGTTTCCTACGAGCAGTACTTC. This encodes CASSPETVSYEQYF.

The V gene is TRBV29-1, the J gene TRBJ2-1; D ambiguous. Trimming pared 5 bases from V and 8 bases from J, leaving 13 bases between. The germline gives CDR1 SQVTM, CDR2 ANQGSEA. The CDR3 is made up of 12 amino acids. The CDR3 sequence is CSVSPSADEQFF. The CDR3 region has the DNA TGCAGCGTTTCGCCCTCCGCGGATGAGCAGTTCTTC.

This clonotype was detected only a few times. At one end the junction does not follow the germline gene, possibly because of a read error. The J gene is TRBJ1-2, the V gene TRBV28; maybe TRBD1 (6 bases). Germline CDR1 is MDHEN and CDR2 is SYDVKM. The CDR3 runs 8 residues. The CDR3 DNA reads TGTGCCTCCAGCGAAGGGGGCTTC. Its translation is CASSEGGF.

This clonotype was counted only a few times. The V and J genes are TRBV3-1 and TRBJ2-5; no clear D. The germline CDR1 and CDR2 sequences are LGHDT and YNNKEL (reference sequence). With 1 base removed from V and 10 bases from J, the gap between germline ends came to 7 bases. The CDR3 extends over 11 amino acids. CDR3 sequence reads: CASSQVRDQYF. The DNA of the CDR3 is TGTGCCAGCAGCCAAGTAAGGGACCAGTACTTC.

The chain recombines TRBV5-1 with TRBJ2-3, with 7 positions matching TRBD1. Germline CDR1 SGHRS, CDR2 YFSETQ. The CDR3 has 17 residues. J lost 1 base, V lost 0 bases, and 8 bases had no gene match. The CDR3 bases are TGCGCCAGCAGCTTGGCCCCCCCAGGGGGTGGCACAGATACGCAGTATTTT. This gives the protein CASSLAPPGGGTDTQYF.

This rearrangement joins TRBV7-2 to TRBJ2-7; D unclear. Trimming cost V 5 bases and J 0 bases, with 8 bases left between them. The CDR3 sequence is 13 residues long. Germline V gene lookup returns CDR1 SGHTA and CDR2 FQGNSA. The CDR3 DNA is TGTGCCAGCAGCCCTCGGTTCTCCTACGAGCAGTACTTC. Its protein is CASSPRFSYEQYF.

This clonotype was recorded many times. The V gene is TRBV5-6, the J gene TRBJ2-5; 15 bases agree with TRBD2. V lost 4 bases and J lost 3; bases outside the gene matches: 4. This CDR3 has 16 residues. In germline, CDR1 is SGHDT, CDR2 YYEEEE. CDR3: CASSRRTSGREETQYF. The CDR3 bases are TGTGCCAGCAGCCGACGGACTAGCGGGAGGGAAGAGACCCAGTACTTC.